This T cell receptor (beta chain) was identified during a study of shared clonotypes between healthy human individuals. Whole-study context: CD4 naive and memory got three plates each, CD8 naive two, CD8 memory one. The study, taken as a whole, reports: Several donors held about 4.5% of naive CD4 clonotypes in common. Researchers sampled blood only, noting tissue repertoires likely differ. When compared with the clonotypes that were shared by all four sorted-subset donors, the non-shared clonotypes turned out to have lower generation probabilities.

The assay was immunoSEQ multiplex PCR, and TCRdb's table has in-frame clones only and misses some. The sample holds about 2.4 million clones; more than 80% are singletons and the top ten take roughly 0.15%. Turning to this clone: The target antigen is unknown.

The CDR3 consists of 15 residues. Per germline, CDR1 MNHEY and CDR2 SVGAGI. The V end was cut by 2 bases, the J end by 7 bases, with 18 bases between. The clonotype originates from a man aged 18 to 29 in good health. The chain uses TRBV6-5 and TRBJ2-7, with D possibly called TRBD1 or TRBD2 (5 bases each). The sample comprised naive CD4+ T cells sorted from blood. Subset meaning: CD45RA+ positively selected. In DNA, the CDR3 is TGTGCCAGCAGTTACCGCGACTGGGGGTCTGGTGAGCAGTACTTC. It is translated as CASSYRDWGSGEQYF.